The clone carrying this T cell receptor (beta chain) appeared a single time. The CDR3 loop spans 12 amino acids. Trimming stripped 4 bases from V and 7 bases from J, with 7 bases between. Germline assignment: CDR1 MNHNY and CDR2 SVGAGI (reference sequence). Measured with immunoSEQ multiplex PCR; TCRdb has only the in-frame clones, and not every one. The sample consists of 52,000 or so clones, roughly 82% of them appearing once. The data were taken from a study of OX40 agonist ivuxolimab in advanced cancers. The gene calls are TRBV6-6 and TRBJ2-2; possible D gene TRBD1, 5 bases. The receptor's source is an adult with an advanced solid tumor such as melanoma, head and neck, liver or kidney cancer. Here the sequenced sample was CD4+ or CD8+ T cells sorted from blood, taken in a trial of the OX40 agonist ivuxolimab. The CDR3 nucleotides are TGTGCCAGCAGTTTAGGGGTCGGGGAGCTGTTTTTT. Translation gives CASSLGVGELFF.